This TCR beta chain emerged from a study of immune evolution from preneoplasia to lung adenocarcinoma. Germline values: CDR1 GTSNPN, CDR2 SVGIG (reference sequence). There are 14 residues in the CDR3. Deletions cut 0 bases from V and 8 bases from J, with 14 bases between. Between about 2014 and 2018, patients underwent resection in Japan or China. Each case's diagnosis was confirmed by two pathologists on H&E. The repertoire was sequenced with immunoSEQ multiplex PCR; TCRdb's copy has only in-frame clones and lacks some. The sample includes approximately 6,700 clones, about 79% of them seen just once. This clone has only one observation.

The chain links TRBV30 to TRBJ2-1, with D possibly TRBD2 on 7 matching bases. The origin of this receptor is a person aged 60 to 80 with lung adenocarcinoma. Sequencing used FFPE minimally invasive lung adenocarcinoma tissue. CDR3 in amino acids: CAWSVGGVGDEQFF. Written as DNA, the CDR3 is TGTGCCTGGAGTGTAGGGGGGGTCGGTGATGAGCAGTTCTTC.